This T cell receptor (beta chain) was profiled in a study of cytomegalovirus exposure and HLA in healthy donors. Findings and limits, study-wide: Accurate predictions that matched the HLA-A and HLA-B alleles of most subjects were reportedly made from TCR beta sequences. Exclusion applied to some V segments, including TRBV6-2 and TRBV6-3, as they were indistinguishable. Later, an analysis found that common viral pathogens appeared to be linked with several of the most significant clusters.

With 60 Vbeta and 13 Jbeta primers, the PCR was carried out. Some clones are missing from TCRdb's copy, which holds only in-frame ones; the method was immunoSEQ multiplex PCR. The repertoire includes more than 150,000 clones, over 65% of them detected once, and 1.5% to 2% sits in the top ten. As for this clone: Its antigen is still unknown.

Germline values: CDR1 MNHEY, CDR2 SVGAGI. V was cut by 5 bases and J by 8 bases, with 10 bases left in between. This CDR3 is built from 12 residues. The V gene is TRBV6-5, the J gene TRBJ2-1; D possibly corresponds to TRBD1 (6 bases). This receptor was identified in a man aged 18 to 30 in good health and CMV-seronegative. Sequencing was performed on PBMCs. The CDR3 loop is CASSLDRYEQFF. CDR3 nucleotides: TGTGCCAGCAGTCTGGACAGATATGAGCAGTTCTTC.